A selection of T cell receptor beta chains follows, all from one sample in a study of cytotoxic CD8 clonotypes in ibrutinib-treated CLL. Assay: immunoSEQ multiplex PCR; the TCRdb copy retains only in-frame clones and omits some. The sample has a few hundred thousand clones, under 70% seen once. Specimen: PBMCs, collected after 36 months of ibrutinib treatment. All receptors come from a human donor with chronic lymphocytic leukemia. Both conserved end residues are trimmed from each CDR3.

TRBV6-5 | ASSHVWTGEEKY
TRBV11-2 | ASSLVTHEQY
TRBV15 | ATSRRRDQPQH
TRBV6-5 | ASSYANPYNEQF
TRBV10-3 | AISESEDEAF
TRBV6-6 | ASSLGGAGYSPLH
TRBV9 | ASSVGGSEANYGYT
TRBV6-1 | ASSEIPAGSDSPLH
TRBV19 | ASSIGGAGVSTDTQY
TRBV2 | ASAPTPGNTGELF
TRBV29-1 | SVEGAHEQY
TRBV28 | ASSLSFGPATNEKLF
TRBV5-4 | ASSLKIGGQETQY
TRBV10-1 | ASSETGNYGYT
TRBV9 | ASSMRPGNDYGYT
TRBV18 | ASSPPGGSYNEQF
TRBV19 | ASPDRISGNTIY
TRBV11-2 | ASSQGSTEAF
TRBV6-6 | ASSWGQAFEQY
TRBV7-6 | ASSSLIVNTEAF
TRBV6-5 | ASSYSSLVGETQY
TRBV29-1 | SAERRGIGAQY
TRBV19 | ASSISAGGYEQY
TRBV4-1 | ASSRGQGSDTQY
TRBV11-3 | ASSSMDNPGELF